The rows below give T cell receptor beta chains drawn from one sample of a study of T cells in Graves' hyperthyroidism and ophthalmopathy. In TCRdb, the multiplex PCR reads were re-called with MiXCR into one record per CDR3 protein. The profile shows around 800,000 distinct CDR3 sequences, 38% of them singletons. Sequencing was performed on blood. The source is a man aged 18 to 29 with Graves' hyperthyroidism. CDR3s include the opening cysteine and the closing phenylalanine or tryptophan. A D gene is named only where the DNA matches it firmly. Size is stated for part of the rows, as once, few or many counts, or as a class when the clone is expanded.

CDR3 DNA: TGTGCCACCAGCAGAGAGGCCGCAGGCACTGAAGCTTTCTTT
CDR3 protein: CATSREAAGTEAFF
clone size: many
J gene: TRBJ1-1
D gene: -
CDR3 length: 14
V gene: TRBV15

CDR3 DNA: TGTGCCATCAGTGTGAGAAGGACAGGGGGAGTAGAGACCCAGTACTTC
CDR3 protein: CAISVRRTGGVETQYF
clone size: many
J gene: TRBJ2-5
D gene: TRBD1
CDR3 length: 16
V gene: TRBV10-3

CDR3 DNA: TGCAGCGTCGGATTCGGGACAGCCCAGAACACTGAAGCTTTCTTT
CDR3 protein: CSVGFGTAQNTEAFF
clone size: many
J gene: TRBJ1-1
D gene: TRBD1
CDR3 length: 15
V gene: TRBV29-1

CDR3 DNA: TGTGCCAGCAGCCGGGACACTAACTACTATGGCTACACCTTC
CDR3 protein: CASSRDTNYYGYTF
clone size: -
J gene: TRBJ1-2
D gene: -
CDR3 length: 14
V gene: TRBV5-4

CDR3 DNA: TGTGCCAGCAGGGACAGTGGTAACGAGCAGTACTTC
CDR3 protein: CASRDSGNEQYF
clone size: -
J gene: TRBJ2-7
D gene: -
CDR3 length: 12
V gene: TRBV2

CDR3 DNA: TGTGCCAGCAGCCCACAGACAGGTTTCCAGCCCCAGCATTTT
CDR3 protein: CASSPQTGFQPQHF
clone size: -
J gene: TRBJ1-5
D gene: -
CDR3 length: 14
V gene: TRBV7-2

CDR3 DNA: TGTGCCAGCAGCTCCCGCGCTGGCGAGCAGTACTTC
CDR3 protein: CASSSRAGEQYF
clone size: many
J gene: TRBJ2-7
D gene: -
CDR3 length: 12
V gene: TRBV7-9

CDR3 DNA: TGTGCCAGCAGCTCAGGGGGGCGGGATGGCTACACCTTC
CDR3 protein: CASSSGGRDGYTF
clone size: -
J gene: TRBJ1-2
D gene: TRBD1
CDR3 length: 13
V gene: TRBV7-2

CDR3 DNA: TGCAGCCGTGGGTCCTTAAGCTCCTACGAGCAGTACTTC
CDR3 protein: CSRGSLSSYEQYF
clone size: few
J gene: TRBJ2-7
D gene: -
CDR3 length: 13
V gene: TRBV29-1

CDR3 DNA: TGTGCCAGCAATCTAGCGGGAGGGAACACCGGGGAGCTGTTTTTT
CDR3 protein: CASNLAGGNTGELFF
clone size: -
J gene: TRBJ2-2
D gene: TRBD2
CDR3 length: 15
V gene: TRBV7-2

CDR3 DNA: TGTTCCAGCAGCCTACGGGACAGCCACACCGGGGAGCTGTTTTTT
CDR3 protein: CSSSLRDSHTGELFF
clone size: -
J gene: TRBJ2-2
D gene: TRBD1
CDR3 length: 15
V gene: TRBV7-6

CDR3 DNA: TGTGCCAGCAGCCCGGGGGGGGGCATGAGCGCTGAAGCTTTCTTT
CDR3 protein: CASSPGGGMSAEAFF
clone size: few
J gene: TRBJ1-1
D gene: -
CDR3 length: 15
V gene: TRBV9

CDR3 DNA: TGTGCCAGCAGCTTACAAGACGAACACCCGACGGCACCCCTCCACTTT
CDR3 protein: CASSLQDEHPTAPLHF
clone size: few
J gene: TRBJ1-6
D gene: -
CDR3 length: 16
V gene: TRBV9

CDR3 DNA: TGTGCCAGCAGCACACACAGGGTGGGAGGCTACACCTTC
CDR3 protein: CASSTHRVGGYTF
clone size: -
J gene: TRBJ1-2
D gene: -
CDR3 length: 13
V gene: TRBV6-5

CDR3 DNA: TGTGCCATCGGTGCGGGGCCGGACACCGGGGAGCTGTTTTTT
CDR3 protein: CAIGAGPDTGELFF
clone size: -
J gene: TRBJ2-2
D gene: -
CDR3 length: 14
V gene: TRBV10-3

CDR3 DNA: TGTGCCAGCAGTGTTCCGGGACAGGTCGATGGCTACACCTTC
CDR3 protein: CASSVPGQVDGYTF
clone size: -
J gene: TRBJ1-2
D gene: TRBD1
CDR3 length: 14
V gene: TRBV25-1

CDR3 DNA: TGTGCCATCAGTCCCTCGGACGGGATGAGTCAGCCCCAGCATTTT
CDR3 protein: CAISPSDGMSQPQHF
clone size: -
J gene: TRBJ1-5
D gene: -
CDR3 length: 15
V gene: TRBV10-3

CDR3 DNA: TGTGCCAGCGCGGCCCCAGGAGAGACCCAGTACTTC
CDR3 protein: CASAAPGETQYF
clone size: -
J gene: TRBJ2-5
D gene: -
CDR3 length: 12
V gene: TRBV6-5